A selection of T cell receptor beta chains follows, all from one sample in a study of blood T cell repertoires in COVID-19. TCRdb's copy holds only in-frame clones and misses some; the assay was immunoSEQ multiplex PCR. The sample yields around 120,000 clones, around 90% seen once. The sample comprised peripheral blood. These receptors were taken from an older woman with COVID-19, enrolled during active disease. The CDR3 runs from the conserved cysteine through the conserved F or W. A D gene is named only where the DNA matches it firmly. Clone size is given for some rows only: seen once, a few or many times, or a class if the clone is expanded.

d_gene: .
j_gene: TRBJ2-3
abundance: .
v_gene: TRBV6-5
CDR3aa: CASSYTPTSTDTQYF
CDR3nt: TGTGCCAGCAGTTACACGCCGACTAGCACAGATACGCAGTATTTT

d_gene: TRBD1
j_gene: TRBJ2-5
abundance: .
v_gene: TRBV7-2
CDR3aa: CASSPIDRAETQYF
CDR3nt: TGTGCCAGCAGCCCGATAGACAGGGCAGAGACCCAGTACTTC

d_gene: .
j_gene: TRBJ1-1
abundance: .
v_gene: TRBV9
CDR3aa: CASSVTDSPGTEAFF
CDR3nt: TGTGCCAGCAGCGTTACGGACTCCCCCGGCACTGAAGCTTTCTTT

d_gene: TRBD1
j_gene: TRBJ2-5
abundance: once
v_gene: TRBV6-5
CDR3aa: CASSLTGGVETQYF
CDR3nt: TGTGCCAGCAGTTTGACAGGGGGCGTCGAGACCCAGTACTTC

d_gene: TRBD2
j_gene: TRBJ2-3
abundance: once
v_gene: TRBV7-9
CDR3aa: CASSPTLLAASTDTQYF
CDR3nt: TGTGCCAGCAGCCCTACCTTACTAGCGGCCAGCACAGATACGCAGTATTTT

d_gene: .
j_gene: TRBJ2-1
abundance: .
v_gene: TRBV6-5
CDR3aa: CASSYGQPDNEQFF
CDR3nt: TGTGCCAGCAGTTACGGACAGCCAGACAATGAGCAGTTCTTC

d_gene: TRBD1
j_gene: TRBJ1-4
abundance: .
v_gene: TRBV6-5
CDR3aa: CASSRQGTNEKLFF
CDR3nt: TGTGCCAGCAGTCGACAGGGGACTAATGAAAAACTGTTTTTT

d_gene: .
j_gene: TRBJ2-7
abundance: .
v_gene: TRBV7-2
CDR3aa: CASSLGVGEQYF
CDR3nt: TGTGCCAGCAGCTTAGGAGTTGGCGAGCAGTACTTC

d_gene: .
j_gene: TRBJ2-7
abundance: .
v_gene: TRBV7-2
CDR3aa: CASSPGLWVYEQYF
CDR3nt: TGTGCCAGCAGCCCTGGGCTATGGGTCTACGAGCAGTACTTC

d_gene: .
j_gene: TRBJ2-7
abundance: .
v_gene: TRBV5-1
CDR3aa: CASSPRDRNTYEQYF
CDR3nt: TGCGCCAGCAGCCCGCGGGACAGAAATACCTACGAGCAGTACTTC

d_gene: .
j_gene: TRBJ1-5
abundance: .
v_gene: TRBV6-2/TRBV6-3
CDR3aa: CASSYQAGSPVQPQHF
CDR3nt: TGTGCCAGCAGTTACCAGGCAGGGTCTCCGGTTCAGCCCCAGCATTTT

d_gene: TRBD2
j_gene: TRBJ2-1
abundance: .
v_gene: TRBV15
CDR3aa: CATSNRLARGNEQFF
CDR3nt: TGTGCCACCAGCAACCGACTAGCGCGTGGGAATGAGCAGTTCTTC

d_gene: .
j_gene: TRBJ2-7
abundance: .
v_gene: TRBV7-8
CDR3aa: CASSLGQRLRNYEQYF
CDR3nt: TGTGCCAGCAGCTTAGGTCAGCGCCTTAGGAACTACGAGCAGTACTTC

d_gene: .
j_gene: TRBJ2-7
abundance: .
v_gene: TRBV11-3
CDR3aa: CASSLSADYEQYF
CDR3nt: TGTGCCAGCAGCTTAAGCGCGGACTACGAGCAGTACTTC

d_gene: .
j_gene: TRBJ2-5
abundance: once
v_gene: TRBV12-3/TRBV12-4
CDR3aa: CASSSSRETQYF
CDR3nt: TGTGCCAGCAGTAGTAGCCGAGAGACCCAGTACTTC

d_gene: .
j_gene: TRBJ1-5
abundance: .
v_gene: TRBV4-2
CDR3aa: CASSQVVGFYQPQHF
CDR3nt: TGTGCCAGCAGCCAAGTTGTCGGGTTCTATCAGCCCCAGCATTTT

d_gene: .
j_gene: TRBJ2-3
abundance: .
v_gene: TRBV6-6
CDR3aa: CASSDSSGRDTQYF
CDR3nt: TGTGCCAGCAGCGACAGTAGCGGAAGAGATACGCAGTATTTT

d_gene: TRBD2
j_gene: TRBJ2-3
abundance: .
v_gene: TRBV4-2
CDR3aa: CASSHPLAGGRDTQYF
CDR3nt: TGTGCCAGCAGCCACCCCCTAGCGGGGGGCCGGGATACGCAGTATTTT

d_gene: .
j_gene: TRBJ1-2
abundance: .
v_gene: TRBV9
CDR3aa: CASSRTDRPRPTYDGYTF
CDR3nt: TGTGCCAGCAGCCGTACTGACAGGCCCCGACCGACCTACGATGGCTACACCTTC

d_gene: .
j_gene: TRBJ2-1
abundance: .
v_gene: TRBV19
CDR3aa: CASSIRGRRLFF
CDR3nt: TGTGCCAGTAGTATCAGGGGCCGCCGGTTGTTCTTC

d_gene: .
j_gene: TRBJ2-1
abundance: .
v_gene: TRBV11-3
CDR3aa: CASSANPYNEQFF
CDR3nt: TGTGCCAGCAGCGCGAACCCATACAATGAGCAGTTCTTC

d_gene: .
j_gene: TRBJ1-6
abundance: .
v_gene: TRBV4-3
CDR3aa: CASSQGAGANSPLHF
CDR3nt: TGCGCCAGCAGCCAAGGGGCGGGGGCTAATTCACCCCTCCACTTT

d_gene: .
j_gene: TRBJ1-5
abundance: .
v_gene: TRBV24-1
CDR3aa: CATSAGSNQPQHF
CDR3nt: TGTGCCACCAGTGCAGGTAGCAATCAGCCCCAGCATTTT

d_gene: TRBD2
j_gene: TRBJ2-3
abundance: .
v_gene: TRBV11-3
CDR3aa: CASSLDSAGGPDTQYF
CDR3nt: TGTGCCAGCAGCTTAGATAGCGCGGGGGGGCCAGATACGCAGTATTTT

d_gene: TRBD1
j_gene: TRBJ1-1
abundance: once
v_gene: TRBV9
CDR3aa: CASSVGGQVSAEAFF
CDR3nt: TGTGCCAGCAGCGTCGGGGGACAGGTCTCGGCTGAAGCTTTCTTT

d_gene: .
j_gene: TRBJ2-1
abundance: .
v_gene: TRBV9
CDR3aa: CASSVGGWDEQFF
CDR3nt: TGTGCCAGCAGCGTCGGGGGTTGGGATGAGCAGTTCTTC

d_gene: TRBD2
j_gene: TRBJ2-1
abundance: .
v_gene: TRBV5-1
CDR3aa: CASTRIAGGGNEQFF
CDR3nt: TGCGCCAGCACCCGAATAGCGGGGGGAGGAAATGAGCAGTTCTTC

d_gene: .
j_gene: TRBJ2-2
abundance: .
v_gene: TRBV29-1
CDR3aa: CSVEGRIRGTGELFF
CDR3nt: TGCAGCGTTGAAGGAAGGATCCGGGGCACCGGGGAGCTGTTTTTT

d_gene: TRBD2
j_gene: TRBJ2-2
abundance: once
v_gene: TRBV27
CDR3aa: CASSLSPFLAGGLYTGELFF
CDR3nt: TGTGCCAGCAGTTTGTCCCCCTTCCTAGCGGGGGGGCTGTACACCGGGGAGCTGTTTTTT

d_gene: .
j_gene: TRBJ2-5
abundance: once
v_gene: TRBV7-2
CDR3aa: CASSSDWSQETQYF
CDR3nt: TGTGCCAGCAGCTCGGACTGGTCCCAAGAGACCCAGTACTTC

d_gene: TRBD1
j_gene: TRBJ1-2
abundance: few
v_gene: TRBV6-5
CDR3aa: CASRTTGERSYGYTF
CDR3nt: TGTGCCAGCAGAACGACAGGGGAGCGAAGCTATGGCTACACCTTC

d_gene: .
j_gene: TRBJ2-7
abundance: .
v_gene: TRBV7-9
CDR3aa: CASSPGGSYEQYF
CDR3nt: TGTGCCAGCAGCCCCGGCGGGTCCTACGAGCAGTACTTC

d_gene: TRBD2
j_gene: TRBJ2-2
abundance: .
v_gene: TRBV24-1
CDR3aa: CATSAGGGANTGELFF
CDR3nt: TGTGCCACCAGTGCCGGGGGGGGCGCGAACACCGGGGAGCTGTTTTTT

d_gene: .
j_gene: TRBJ2-7
abundance: once
v_gene: TRBV18
CDR3aa: CASSPPNLPYEQYF
CDR3nt: TGTGCCAGCTCACCACCGAACTTACCCTACGAGCAGTACTTC

d_gene: .
j_gene: TRBJ1-2
abundance: .
v_gene: TRBV6-5
CDR3aa: CASRPTRRREGYTF
CDR3nt: TGTGCCAGCCGCCCCACCCGACGGAGGGAGGGCTACACCTTC

d_gene: .
j_gene: TRBJ2-1
abundance: .
v_gene: TRBV7-3
CDR3aa: CASSLDYNEQFF
CDR3nt: TGTGCCAGCAGTCTAGACTACAATGAGCAGTTCTTC

d_gene: .
j_gene: TRBJ1-4
abundance: .
v_gene: TRBV5-1
CDR3aa: CASSLNTGSLNEKLFF
CDR3nt: TGCGCCAGCAGCTTGAATACAGGTTCCCTTAATGAAAAACTGTTTTTT

d_gene: TRBD1
j_gene: TRBJ1-5
abundance: .
v_gene: TRBV4-3
CDR3aa: CASSRGQGYQPQHF
CDR3nt: TGCGCCAGCAGCCGGGGACAGGGGTATCAGCCCCAGCATTTT

d_gene: TRBD1
j_gene: TRBJ2-1
abundance: once
v_gene: TRBV11-3
CDR3aa: CASSLDLGQGAFF
CDR3nt: TGTGCCAGCAGCTTAGATCTCGGACAGGGTGCGTTCTTC

d_gene: TRBD2
j_gene: TRBJ2-1
abundance: .
v_gene: TRBV19
CDR3aa: CASSIVGASGGSNNEQFF
CDR3nt: TGTGCCAGTAGTATAGTAGGAGCTAGCGGGGGGTCCAACAATGAGCAGTTCTTC

d_gene: TRBD2
j_gene: TRBJ2-1
abundance: .
v_gene: TRBV3-1/TRBV3-2
CDR3aa: CASSLIAGANEQFF
CDR3nt: TGTGCCAGCAGCCTTATAGCGGGGGCCAATGAGCAGTTCTTC

d_gene: .
j_gene: TRBJ2-7
abundance: .
v_gene: TRBV11-2
CDR3aa: CASSLDILAGEQYF
CDR3nt: TGTGCCAGCAGCTTAGATATCCTAGCCGGCGAGCAGTACTTC

d_gene: .
j_gene: TRBJ1-3
abundance: .
v_gene: TRBV19
CDR3aa: CASSRGGDGRNTIYF
CDR3nt: TGTGCCAGTAGCCGAGGGGGGGATGGACGAAACACCATATATTTT

d_gene: TRBD1
j_gene: TRBJ2-7
abundance: .
v_gene: TRBV12-5
CDR3aa: CASGLVVGQASYEQYF
CDR3nt: TGTGCTAGTGGTTTGGTAGTGGGACAGGCTTCCTACGAGCAGTACTTC

d_gene: TRBD1
j_gene: TRBJ2-2
abundance: few
v_gene: TRBV6-5
CDR3aa: CASKTGGTGELFF
CDR3nt: TGTGCCAGCAAGACAGGGGGCACCGGGGAGCTGTTTTTT

d_gene: TRBD2
j_gene: TRBJ2-6
abundance: .
v_gene: TRBV27
CDR3aa: CASSLRLAEFSGANVLTF
CDR3nt: TGTGCCAGCAGTCTGAGACTAGCGGAGTTCTCTGGGGCCAACGTCCTGACTTTC

d_gene: TRBD1
j_gene: TRBJ1-2
abundance: .
v_gene: TRBV9
CDR3aa: CASSVAGGQGGYGYTF
CDR3nt: TGTGCCAGCAGCGTAGCGGGAGGACAGGGTGGCTATGGCTACACCTTC

d_gene: TRBD1
j_gene: TRBJ1-4
abundance: .
v_gene: TRBV5-1
CDR3aa: CASSLGQGATNEKLFF
CDR3nt: TGCGCCAGCAGCCTTGGACAGGGAGCAACTAATGAAAAACTGTTTTTT

d_gene: .
j_gene: TRBJ1-2
abundance: .
v_gene: TRBV4-3
CDR3aa: CASSQMTGTTVGYTF
CDR3nt: TGCGCCAGCAGCCAAATGACAGGCACAACGGTGGGCTACACCTTC

d_gene: .
j_gene: TRBJ1-5
abundance: .
v_gene: TRBV9
CDR3aa: CASSVIPGEPQHF
CDR3nt: TGTGCCAGCAGCGTCATTCCCGGGGAGCCCCAGCATTTT

d_gene: .
j_gene: TRBJ1-6
abundance: .
v_gene: TRBV7-2
CDR3aa: CASSSQGSSYNSPLHF
CDR3nt: TGTGCCAGCAGCTCCCAGGGCAGCTCCTATAATTCACCCCTCCACTTT

d_gene: TRBD1
j_gene: TRBJ1-6
abundance: .
v_gene: TRBV7-6
CDR3aa: CASSSAGQASPLHF
CDR3nt: TGTGCCAGCAGCTCAGCTGGACAGGCTTCACCCCTCCACTTT

d_gene: TRBD1
j_gene: TRBJ2-5
abundance: once
v_gene: TRBV7-2
CDR3aa: CASSTGDRIQETQYF
CDR3nt: TGTGCCAGCAGCACCGGGGACAGAATCCAAGAGACCCAGTACTTC